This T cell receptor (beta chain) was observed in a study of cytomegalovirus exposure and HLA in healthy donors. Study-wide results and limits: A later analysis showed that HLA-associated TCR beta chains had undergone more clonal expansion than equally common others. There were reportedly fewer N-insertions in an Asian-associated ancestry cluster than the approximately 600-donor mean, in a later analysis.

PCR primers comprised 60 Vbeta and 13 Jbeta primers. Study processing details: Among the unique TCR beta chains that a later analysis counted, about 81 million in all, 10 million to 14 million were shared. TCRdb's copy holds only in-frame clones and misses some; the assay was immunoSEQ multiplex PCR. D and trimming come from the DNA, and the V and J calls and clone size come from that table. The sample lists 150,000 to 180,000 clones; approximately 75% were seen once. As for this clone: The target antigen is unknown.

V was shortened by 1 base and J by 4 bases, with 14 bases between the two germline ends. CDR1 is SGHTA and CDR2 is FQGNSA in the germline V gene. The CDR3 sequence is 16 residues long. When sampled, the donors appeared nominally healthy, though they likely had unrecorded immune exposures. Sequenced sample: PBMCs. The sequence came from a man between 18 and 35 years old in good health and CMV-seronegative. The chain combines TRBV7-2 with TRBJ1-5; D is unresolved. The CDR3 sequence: CASSLGLRLRNQPQHF. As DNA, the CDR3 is TGTGCCAGCAGCTTAGGTCTACGGTTACGGAATCAGCCCCAGCATTTT. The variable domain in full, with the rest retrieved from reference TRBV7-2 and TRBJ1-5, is GAGVSQSPSNKVTEKGKDVELRCDPISGHTALYWYRQSLGQGLEFLIYFQGNSAPDKSGLPSDRFSAERTGGSVSTLTIQRTQQEDSAVYLCASSLGLRLRNQPQHFGDGTRLSIL.